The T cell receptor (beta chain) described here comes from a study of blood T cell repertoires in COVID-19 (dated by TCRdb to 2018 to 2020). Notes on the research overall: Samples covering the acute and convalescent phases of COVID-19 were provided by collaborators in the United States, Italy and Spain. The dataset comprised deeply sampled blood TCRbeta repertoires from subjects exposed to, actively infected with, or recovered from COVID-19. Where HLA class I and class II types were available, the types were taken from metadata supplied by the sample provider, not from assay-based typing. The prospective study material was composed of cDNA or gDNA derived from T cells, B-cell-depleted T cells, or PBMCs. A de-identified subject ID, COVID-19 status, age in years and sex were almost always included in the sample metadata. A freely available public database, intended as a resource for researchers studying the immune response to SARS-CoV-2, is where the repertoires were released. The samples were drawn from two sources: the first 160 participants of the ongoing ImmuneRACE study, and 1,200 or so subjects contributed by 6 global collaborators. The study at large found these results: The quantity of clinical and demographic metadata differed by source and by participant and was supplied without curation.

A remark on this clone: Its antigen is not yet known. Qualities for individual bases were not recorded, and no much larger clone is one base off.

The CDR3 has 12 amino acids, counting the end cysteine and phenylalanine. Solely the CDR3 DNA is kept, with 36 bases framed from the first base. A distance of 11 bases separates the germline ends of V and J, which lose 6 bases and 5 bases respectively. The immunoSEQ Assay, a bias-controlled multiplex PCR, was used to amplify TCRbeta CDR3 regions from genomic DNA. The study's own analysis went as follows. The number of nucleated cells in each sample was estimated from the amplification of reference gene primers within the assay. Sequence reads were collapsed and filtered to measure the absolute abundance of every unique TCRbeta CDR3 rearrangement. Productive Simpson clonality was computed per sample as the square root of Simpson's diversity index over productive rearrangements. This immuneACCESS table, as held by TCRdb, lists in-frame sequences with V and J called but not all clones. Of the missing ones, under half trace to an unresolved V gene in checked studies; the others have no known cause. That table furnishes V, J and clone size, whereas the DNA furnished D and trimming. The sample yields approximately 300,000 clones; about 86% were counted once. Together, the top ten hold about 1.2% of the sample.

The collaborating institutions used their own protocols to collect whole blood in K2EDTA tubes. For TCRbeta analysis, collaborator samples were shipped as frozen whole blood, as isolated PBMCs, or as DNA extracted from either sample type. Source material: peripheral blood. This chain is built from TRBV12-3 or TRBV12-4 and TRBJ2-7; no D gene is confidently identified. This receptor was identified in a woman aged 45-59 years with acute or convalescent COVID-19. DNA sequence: TGTGCCAGCAGCTACCATCGGGACGAGCAGTACTTC. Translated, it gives CASSYHRDEQYF.